What follows are 11 T cell receptor beta chains derived from one specimen sequenced in a study of identical twins. TCRdb passed the 5' RACE reads through MiXCR, listing each CDR3 protein once. The sample includes some 570,000 distinct CDR3 sequences, around 20% of them seen just once. The same sample was also used in a study of yellow fever vaccine responses in identical twins.

What was sequenced was CD4+ T cells sorted from blood. These receptors were collected from a young woman in good health.

The table lists this clonotype with a few counts. The J gene is TRBJ2-1, the V gene TRBV24-1, with D hard to call. The CDR3 runs 16 residues. The V gene lost 4 bases and the J gene lost 1 base, with 13 bases spanning the gap. The germline V gene has CDR1 KGHDR and CDR2 SFDVKD. The CDR3 protein is CATSDNGLESYNEQFF. The CDR3 DNA reads as TGTGCCACCAGTGACAACGGTTTAGAGTCCTACAATGAGCAGTTCTTC.

V gene TRBV28 combines with J gene TRBJ2-7, with 11 bases lining up with TRBD2. Trimming cost V 5 bases and J 12 bases; bases outside gene matches: 15. This CDR3 has 15 amino acids. Germline CDR1 reads MDHEN; CDR2 reads SYDVKM. In DNA form, the CDR3 reads TGTGCCAGCAGTCAACCCGGTTTTAGCGGGGGGGCTGGGTACGTC. Its translation: CASSQPGFSGGAGYV.

The rearrangement joins TRBV5-1 to TRBJ2-1; 10 nucleotides match TRBD2. J was trimmed by 8 bases and V by 6 bases; bases with no gene match: 11. CDR3 length: 15 residues. Germline-derived CDR1 and CDR2 are SGHRS and YFSETQ. CDR3 sequence: CASTVKAGGGDEQFF. DNA for the CDR3: TGCGCCAGCACCGTGAAAGCGGGAGGGGGCGATGAGCAGTTCTTC. The variable domain in full, completed from reference TRBV5-1 and TRBJ2-1, reads KAGVTQTPRYLIKTRGQQVTLSCSPISGHRSVSWYQQTPGQGLQFLFEYFSETQRNKGNFPGRFSGRQFSNSRSEMNVSTLELGDSALYLCASTVKAGGGDEQFFGPGTRLTVL.

This clonotype was found a few times. This chain links TRBV9 with TRBJ2-3; 10 nucleotides line up with TRBD1. V shed 6 bases, J shed 4 bases, and the junction held 5 bases outside the gene matches. The CDR3 spans 14 residues. The germline gives CDR1 SGDLS, CDR2 YYNGEE. The CDR3 protein is CASTRDRGSDTQYF. For the CDR3, the DNA is TGTGCCAGCACCAGGGACAGGGGCTCAGATACGCAGTATTTT.

V and J are TRBV5-1 and TRBJ1-1, with TRBD1 identical over 7 bases. The CDR3 is made up of 15 amino acids. Germline loops: CDR1 SGHRS, CDR2 YFSETQ. The ends lost 4 bases at V and 2 bases at J; junction bases unmatched: 8. CDR3 bases: TGCGCCAGCAGCCCGGACGGGACAGCCAACACTGAAGCTTTCTTT. It is translated as CASSPDGTANTEAFF.

The chain uses TRBV29-1 and TRBJ1-1; perhaps TRBD1 as D (6 bases). The CDR3 has 13 amino acids. Trimming took 7 bases from V and 0 from J, leaving 12 bases between them. Germline-derived CDR1 and CDR2 are SQVTM and ANQGSEA. CDR3 loop: CSGRGTLNTEAFF. Here the CDR3 DNA reads TGCAGCGGCAGGGGCACCTTGAACACTGAAGCTTTCTTT.

This clonotype appeared a few times. The rearrangement links TRBV10-3 to TRBJ2-7; 14 nucleotides match TRBD2. The germline V gene encodes CDR1 ENHRY and CDR2 SYGVKD. The CDR3 runs 18 residues. V lost 9 bases, J lost 4 bases, and 17 bases stayed unmatched. The CDR3 loop is CAIDPGLAGVTAHYEQYF. The CDR3 nucleotides read TGTGCCATAGATCCGGGACTAGCGGGAGTTACGGCACATTACGAGCAGTACTTC.

This chain uses TRBV29-1 with TRBJ2-5; TRBD2 might be the D (6 bases). Germline V gives CDR1 SQVTM, CDR2 ANQGSEA. The CDR3 is 14 residues long. Trimming left V 6 bases short and J 5 bases short, with 19 bases between. The DNA for the CDR3 is TGCAGCGTCGGGGGTCCAGGATATGGGGAGACCCAGTACTTC. Translation gives CSVGGPGYGETQYF.

V usage is TRBV2 and J usage is TRBJ2-3, with 7 bases fitting TRBD1. The germline V gene encodes CDR1 SNHLY and CDR2 FYNNEI. J gave up 4 bases and V 6 bases, and 10 bases lay outside the gene matches. The CDR3 sequence is 15 residues long. Here the CDR3 reads CASSATGAPPDTQYF. DNA of the CDR3: TGTGCCAGCAGCGCTACAGGGGCTCCTCCAGATACGCAGTATTTT.

The CDR3 loop reads CASRAFAGERETQYF. The CDR3 coding sequence is TGTGCCAGCAGAGCCTTTGCGGGAGAAAGAGAGACCCAGTACTTC. The V and J genes are TRBV12-3 or TRBV12-4 and TRBJ2-5, with TRBD2 identical over 7 bases. The CDR3 runs to 15 residues. Trimming removed 6 bases from V and 4 bases from J; junction bases left unmatched: 11.

V usage is TRBV20-1 and J usage is TRBJ2-3; D is uncertain. The V end was cut by 0 bases, the J end by 2 bases, with 6 bases between. The CDR3 extends over 13 amino acids. Germline V gives CDR1 DFQATT, CDR2 SNEGSKA (reference sequence). CDR3 residues: CSAREAVTDTQYF. The CDR3 DNA sequence: TGCAGTGCTAGAGAGGCAGTCACAGATACGCAGTATTTT.